The text below deals with one TCR beta chain. Its antigen is unknown. Sample-barcoded 5' priming and a J-beta primer mix drove a second PCR of 7 to 11 cycles. MiXCR was run by TCRdb on the 5' RACE reads, yielding one entry per CDR3 protein. The table includes 1.5 million to 2 million distinct CDR3 sequences, approximately 39% detected once. This record comes from a study of blood T cells in healthy people across ages. Study-wide results and caveats: Greater diversity and more naive CD4+ cells were seen in long-lived donors than in aged donors.

Sequencing was done on a sample of blood. The sequence was obtained from a human donor in good health.

In DNA form, the CDR3 reads TGCGCCAGCAGCCACACAGGGTTGGTGCAGTTCTTC. It translates to CASSHTGLVQFF. This sequence joins TRBV4-1 and TRBJ2-1, with D perhaps TRBD1 (6 bases). The V and J ends lost 3 bases and 12 bases respectively, with 12 bases between them. CDR1 and CDR2 from the germline V gene are MGHRA and YSYEKL. The CDR3 consists of 12 residues.